This TCR beta chain was captured by sequencing in a study of blood T cell repertoires in COVID-19. Trimming cost V 6 bases and J 0 bases, with 8 bases left between them. Germline assignment: CDR1 SNHLY and CDR2 FYNNEI. This CDR3 contains 13 residues. Clones were sequenced by immunoSEQ multiplex PCR, and TCRdb holds only the in-frame ones, with some missing. The sample lists 250,000 to 300,000 clones, 89% occurring once. The V and J genes are TRBV2 and TRBJ1-2; D is perhaps TRBD1 (6 bases). The receptor was isolated from a woman aged 40 to 49 who had recovered from COVID-19. Source material: peripheral blood. CDR3 sequence: CASRNRANYGYTF. CDR3 nucleotide sequence: TGTGCCAGCAGGAACAGGGCTAACTATGGCTACACCTTC.